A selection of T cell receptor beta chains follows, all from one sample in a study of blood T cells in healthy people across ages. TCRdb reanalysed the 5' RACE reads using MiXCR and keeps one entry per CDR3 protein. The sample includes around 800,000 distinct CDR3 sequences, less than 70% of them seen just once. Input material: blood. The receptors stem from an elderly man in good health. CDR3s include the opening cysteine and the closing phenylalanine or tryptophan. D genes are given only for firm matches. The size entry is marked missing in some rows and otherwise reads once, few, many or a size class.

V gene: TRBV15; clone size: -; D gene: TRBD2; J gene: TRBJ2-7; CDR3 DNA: TGTGCCACCAGTACTCTAGCGGGAGGGCACAAGAACAATGAGCAGTACTTC; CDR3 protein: CATSTLAGGHKNNEQYF
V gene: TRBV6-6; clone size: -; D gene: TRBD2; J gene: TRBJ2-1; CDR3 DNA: TGTGCCAGCAGAGACAGCGGGGGCATGGGGAATGAGCAGTTCTTC; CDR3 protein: CASRDSGGMGNEQFF
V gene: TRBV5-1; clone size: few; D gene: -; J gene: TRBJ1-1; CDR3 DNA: TGCGCCAGCAGCCAAATGACCCCCGACGGAGCTTTCTTT; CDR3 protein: CASSQMTPDGAFF
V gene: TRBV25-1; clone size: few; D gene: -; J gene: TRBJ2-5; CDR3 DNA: TGTGCCAGCAGTGAATCGGTCCCTGTCCAGACCCAGTACTTC; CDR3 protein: CASSESVPVQTQYF
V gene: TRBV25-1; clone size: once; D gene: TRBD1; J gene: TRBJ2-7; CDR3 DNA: TGTGCCGGCAGTGAATTTGGGACAGGGTCCTACGAGCAGTACTTC; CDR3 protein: CAGSEFGTGSYEQYF
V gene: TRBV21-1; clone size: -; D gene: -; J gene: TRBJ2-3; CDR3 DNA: TGTGCCAGCAGCAACGGACACAGATACGCGTATTTT; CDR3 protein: CASSNGHRYAYF
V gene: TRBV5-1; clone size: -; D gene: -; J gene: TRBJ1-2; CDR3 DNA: TGCGCCAGCAGCGAGGAGGACGGTCTGTATGGCTACACCTTC; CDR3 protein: CASSEEDGLYGYTF
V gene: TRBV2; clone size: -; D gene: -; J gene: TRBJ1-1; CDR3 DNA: TGTGCCAGCAGTGGTTGGGTGAACGCTGAAGCTTTCTTT; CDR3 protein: CASSGWVNAEAFF
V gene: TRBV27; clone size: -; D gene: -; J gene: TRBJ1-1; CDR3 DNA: TGTGCCAGCAGCAGGGGTCCCAACCCGAACACTGAAGCTTTCTTT; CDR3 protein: CASSRGPNPNTEAFF
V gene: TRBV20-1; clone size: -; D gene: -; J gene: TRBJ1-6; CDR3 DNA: TGCAGTGCGTCACTCGGGGGAGATAATTCACCCCTCCACTTT; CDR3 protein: CSASLGGDNSPLHF
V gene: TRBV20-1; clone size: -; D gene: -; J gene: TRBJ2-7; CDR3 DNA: TGCAGTGCTAGGCAGACAGGAGCAACCTACGAGCAGTACTTC; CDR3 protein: CSARQTGATYEQYF
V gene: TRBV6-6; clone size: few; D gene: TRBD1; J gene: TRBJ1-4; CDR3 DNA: TGTGCCAGCAGTTACTCGCCCAGGGGGGACGAAAAACTGTTTTTT; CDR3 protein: CASSYSPRGDEKLFF
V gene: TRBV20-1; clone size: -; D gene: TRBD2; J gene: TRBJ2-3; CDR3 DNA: TGCAGTGCTATATCCAGCGGGAGAGCGGGAGGCACAGATACGCAGTATTTT; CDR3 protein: CSAISSGRAGGTDTQYF
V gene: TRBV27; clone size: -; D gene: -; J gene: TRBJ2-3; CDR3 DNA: TGTGCCAGCAGTGTCTGGCGGAAGGGGCACAGATACGCGTATTTT; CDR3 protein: CASSVWRKGHRYAYF
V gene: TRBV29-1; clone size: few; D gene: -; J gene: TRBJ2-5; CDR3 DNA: TGCAGCGTTGGCCAGGGTCCTGGGACCCAGTACTTC; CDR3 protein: CSVGQGPGTQYF
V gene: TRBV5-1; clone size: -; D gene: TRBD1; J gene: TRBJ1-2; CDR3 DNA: TGCGCCAGCAGCCCCGGGACAGGGGTCACCTATGGCTACACCTTC; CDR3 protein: CASSPGTGVTYGYTF
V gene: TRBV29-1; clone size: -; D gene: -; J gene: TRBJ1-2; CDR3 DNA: TGCAGCGTCACGAACTATGGCTACACCTTC; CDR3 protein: CSVTNYGYTF
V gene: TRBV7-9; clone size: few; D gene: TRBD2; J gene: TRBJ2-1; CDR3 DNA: TGTGCCAGCAGCCCCAAGACTAGCGGTTCCTACAATGAGCAGTTCTTC; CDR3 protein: CASSPKTSGSYNEQFF
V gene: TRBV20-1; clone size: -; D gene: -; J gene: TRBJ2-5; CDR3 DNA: TGCAGTGCTAGGGGGGACACCCATTGGGAGACCCAGTACTTC; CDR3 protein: CSARGDTHWETQYF
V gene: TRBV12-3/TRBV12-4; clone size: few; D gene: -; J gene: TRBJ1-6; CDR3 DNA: TGTGCCAGCAGTTCCGACAGGACCCCTAGCGAGTCACCCCTCCACTTT; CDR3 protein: CASSSDRTPSESPLHF
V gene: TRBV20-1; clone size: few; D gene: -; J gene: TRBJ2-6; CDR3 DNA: TGCAGTGCTAGAGATCACGGTGGGGCCAACGTCCTGACTTTC; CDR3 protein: CSARDHGGANVLTF
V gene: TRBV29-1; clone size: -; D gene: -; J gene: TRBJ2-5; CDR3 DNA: TGCAGCGTTGATTACAGAAAAGAGACCCAGTACTTC; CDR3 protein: CSVDYRKETQYF
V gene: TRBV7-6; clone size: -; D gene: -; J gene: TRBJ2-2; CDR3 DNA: TGTGCCAGCAGCCCCCAGATAAACACCGGGGAGCTGTTTTTT; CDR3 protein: CASSPQINTGELFF
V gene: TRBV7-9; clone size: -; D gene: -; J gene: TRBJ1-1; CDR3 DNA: TGTGCCAGCAGCCGGGACATCCAGGAGGAAGCTTTCTTT; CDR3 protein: CASSRDIQEEAFF
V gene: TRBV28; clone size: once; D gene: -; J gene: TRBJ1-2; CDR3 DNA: TGTGCCAGCAGTTTCCTTCCCGGGCGGGACTATGGCTACACCTTC; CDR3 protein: CASSFLPGRDYGYTF
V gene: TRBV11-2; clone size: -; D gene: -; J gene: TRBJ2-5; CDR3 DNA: TGTGCCAGCAGCCCACGACAGATCCCCTCTCAGACCCAGTACTTC; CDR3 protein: CASSPRQIPSQTQYF
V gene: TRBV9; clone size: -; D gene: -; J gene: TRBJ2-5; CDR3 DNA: TGTACCAGCAGCCCCCTCCCACTAGCTGGAGACGAGACCCAGTACTTC; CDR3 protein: CTSSPLPLAGDETQYF
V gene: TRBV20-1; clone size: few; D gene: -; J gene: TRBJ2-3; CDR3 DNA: TGCAGTGCTAGAGCGGTGGGGGGGCCAGGGTTGGACAGAGACGCGTATTTT; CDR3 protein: CSARAVGGPGLDRDAYF
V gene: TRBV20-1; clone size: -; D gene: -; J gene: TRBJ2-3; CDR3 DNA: TGCAGTGCTAGTTTAGGGACCACAGATACGCAGTATTTT; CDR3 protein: CSASLGTTDTQYF
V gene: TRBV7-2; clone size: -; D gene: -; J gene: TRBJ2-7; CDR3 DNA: TGTGCCAGCAGCATCGGGCTCCACAATGAGCAGTACTTC; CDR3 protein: CASSIGLHNEQYF
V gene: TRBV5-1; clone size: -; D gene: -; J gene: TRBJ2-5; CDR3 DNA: TGCGCCAGCAGGCGGCAGGAGGAGACCCAGTACTTC; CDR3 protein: CASRRQEETQYF
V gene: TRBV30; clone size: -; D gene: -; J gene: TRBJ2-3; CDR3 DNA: TGTGCCTGGAGCCCCAGGGGGGAGCACAGATACGCGTATTTT; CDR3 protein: CAWSPRGEHRYAYF
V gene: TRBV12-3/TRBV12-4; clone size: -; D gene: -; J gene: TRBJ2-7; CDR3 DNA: TGTGCCAGCAAAGGTGCAACCTACGAGCAGTACTTC; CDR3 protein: CASKGATYEQYF
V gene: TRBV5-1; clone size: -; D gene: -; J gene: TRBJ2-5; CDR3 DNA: TGCGCCAGCAGCTTGGTTGGTAGGGCCGGGGAGACCCAGTACTTC; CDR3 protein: CASSLVGRAGETQYF
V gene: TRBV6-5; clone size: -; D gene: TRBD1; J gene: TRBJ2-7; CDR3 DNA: TGTGCCAGCAGTTCCGGAGGGACAGGGGCCTACGAGCAGTACTTC; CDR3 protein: CASSSGGTGAYEQYF
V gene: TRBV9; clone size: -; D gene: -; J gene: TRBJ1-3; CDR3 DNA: TGTGCCAGCAGCTCATCGGGCCTCCTCTCTGGAAACACCATATATTTT; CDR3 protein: CASSSSGLLSGNTIYF
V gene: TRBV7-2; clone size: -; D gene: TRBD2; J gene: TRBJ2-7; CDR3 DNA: TGTGCCAGCAGCTTACAGCGGGAGGCCTACGAGCAGTACTTC; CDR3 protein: CASSLQREAYEQYF
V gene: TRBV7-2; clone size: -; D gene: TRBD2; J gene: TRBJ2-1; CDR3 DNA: TGTGCCAGCAGCTTCGCTAGCGGGAGCGGTGAGCAGTTCTTC; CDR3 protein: CASSFASGSGEQFF
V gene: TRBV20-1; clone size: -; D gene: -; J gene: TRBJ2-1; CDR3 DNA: TGCAGTGCTAGGGTTGCGGGACCAAGCTCCTACAATGAGCAGTTCTTC; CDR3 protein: CSARVAGPSSYNEQFF
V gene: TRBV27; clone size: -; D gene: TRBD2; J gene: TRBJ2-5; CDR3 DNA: TGTGCCAGCAGTTCCCACCGGACTAGCGGGACGGATGAGCAGTACTTC; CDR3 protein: CASSSHRTSGTDEQYF
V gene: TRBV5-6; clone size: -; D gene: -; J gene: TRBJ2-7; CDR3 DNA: TGTGCCAGCAGCTTGGGCCCGATCTCCTACGAGCAGTACTTC; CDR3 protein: CASSLGPISYEQYF
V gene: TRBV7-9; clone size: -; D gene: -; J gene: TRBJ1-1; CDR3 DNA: TGTGCCAGCAGCTTATGGACGGAGAACACTGAAGCTTTCTTT; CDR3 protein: CASSLWTENTEAFF
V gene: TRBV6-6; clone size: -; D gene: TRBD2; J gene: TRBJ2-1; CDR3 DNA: TGTGCCAGCAGTAGGGGGACTAGCGGAAGAGCTCGCGATGAGCAGTTCTTC; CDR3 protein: CASSRGTSGRARDEQFF
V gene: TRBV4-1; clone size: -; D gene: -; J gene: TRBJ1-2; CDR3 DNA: TGCGCCAGCAGCCAAGAGGGGACCCCGGGGAGCTATGGCTACACCTTC; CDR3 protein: CASSQEGTPGSYGYTF
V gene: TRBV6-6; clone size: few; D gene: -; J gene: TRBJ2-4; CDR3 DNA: TGTGCCAGCAGTTACCCTGGGACCTTGAGCGCCAAAAACATTCAGTACTTC; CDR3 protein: CASSYPGTLSAKNIQYF
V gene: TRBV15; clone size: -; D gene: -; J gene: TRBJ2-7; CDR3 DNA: TGTGCCACCGGGACGGTGAGCTCCTACGAGCAGTACTTC; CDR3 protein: CATGTVSSYEQYF
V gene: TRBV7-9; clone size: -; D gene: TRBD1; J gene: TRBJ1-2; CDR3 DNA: TGTGCCAGCAGCTCCGGGACAGGGGGCGCATACTCTGGCTACACCTTC; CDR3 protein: CASSSGTGGAYSGYTF
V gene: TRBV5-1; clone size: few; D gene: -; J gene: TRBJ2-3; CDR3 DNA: TGCGCCAGCAGCTTAGACACGCAGTCCCACAGATACGCGTATTTT; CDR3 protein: CASSLDTQSHRYAYF
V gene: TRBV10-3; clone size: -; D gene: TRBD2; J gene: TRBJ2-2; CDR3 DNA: TGTGCCATCAGCTTCTCCGGGACTAGCGGGAGAAGCACCGGGGAGCTGTTTTTT; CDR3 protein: CAISFSGTSGRSTGELFF
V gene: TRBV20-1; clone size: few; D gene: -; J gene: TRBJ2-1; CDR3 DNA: TGCAGTGCTACCCGGGTCGAAAACAATGAGCAGTTCTTC; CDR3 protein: CSATRVENNEQFF
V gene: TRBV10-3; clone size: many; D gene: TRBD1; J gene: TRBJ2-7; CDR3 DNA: TGTGCCATCAGTGAAAAAACAGGGGGCTCCTACGAGCAGTACTTC; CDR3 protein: CAISEKTGGSYEQYF